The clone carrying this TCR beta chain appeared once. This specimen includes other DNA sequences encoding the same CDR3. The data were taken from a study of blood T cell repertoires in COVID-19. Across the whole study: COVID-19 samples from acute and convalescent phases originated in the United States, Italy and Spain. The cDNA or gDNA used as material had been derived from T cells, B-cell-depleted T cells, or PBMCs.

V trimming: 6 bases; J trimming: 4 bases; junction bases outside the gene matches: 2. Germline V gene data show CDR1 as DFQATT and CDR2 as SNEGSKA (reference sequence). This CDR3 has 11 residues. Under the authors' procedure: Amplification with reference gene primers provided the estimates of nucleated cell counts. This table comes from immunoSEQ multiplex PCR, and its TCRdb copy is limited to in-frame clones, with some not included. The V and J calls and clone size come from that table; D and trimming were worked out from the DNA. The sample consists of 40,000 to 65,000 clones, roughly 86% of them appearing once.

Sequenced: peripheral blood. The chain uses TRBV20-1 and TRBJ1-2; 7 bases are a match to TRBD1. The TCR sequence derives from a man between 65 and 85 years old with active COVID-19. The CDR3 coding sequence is TGCAGTGCCCGGGACAGCTATGGCTACACCTTC. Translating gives CSARDSYGYTF.